This T cell receptor (beta chain) was obtained from a study of CD8 T cells in acute hepatitis C reinfection (dated by TCRdb to the early 2020s). Notes on the research overall: This study examined the TCRbeta repertoire of CD8+ T cells that recognize the HCV NS3-1073 epitope, both during acute infection and after viral clearance. Several spontaneous resolvers provided paired acute and follow-up samples. What the authors observed across the whole study: The NS3-1073 specific repertoires were highly diverse, and diversity did not differ significantly among acute resolver, follow-up resolver and acute chronic samples. Because bulk sequencing was performed on the TCRbeta chain only, alphabeta pairing of public clonotypes could not be determined. Chronically infected subjects had no follow-up repertoires because NS3-1073 specific cells were too rare to sort. Thirteen public clonotypes were found regardless of outcome, and V04-02/J02-02 was used by one public clonotype. CDR3 sequences shared with other epitopes were rare, and differing sequencing approaches may have limited exact matching. TRBV04 and TRBV06 gene families were preferentially used in all groups, and this usage was not explained by overrepresentation in the naive pool.

As concerns this clone: The antigen it recognizes is unknown. No quality values exist for individual bases; no much larger clone is one base distant.

The time point label of this sample denotes: naive CD8 control sorted from an acute-time-point sample. Enrolled in the Montreal Hepatitis C Cohort (HEPCO) in Canada, the donors were people who inject drugs, and these donors were followed every 3 months. A positive HCV RNA or antibody test that followed a negative test within the previous 24 weeks was the definition used for acute primary HCV infection. Antibodies against CD3, CD8 and CD45RO were used for surface staining, and dead cells were excluded with an aqua fixable dye. About 6 subjects who developed chronic infection, defined as HCV RNA positivity at 24 weeks, were also included in the cohort. Negative selection by means of the MACS CD8+ T cell Isolation Kit yielded CD8+ T cells from peripheral blood mononuclear cells recovered from cryopreservation by thawing. A BD FACSAria II cell sorter was used to sort the cells. CDR1 is given as SEHNR and CDR2 as FQNEAQ, both from the germline V gene (reference sequence). V gives up 8 bases and J gives up 6 bases, and the segment between their germline ends measures 20 bases. The CDR3 starts with the cysteine, ends with the phenylalanine, and has 14 residues. The kept DNA is CDR3 alone, 42 bases in frame from the first base.

Genomic DNA was extracted from the FACS-sorted cells, and the TCRbeta chains were sequenced by the commercial immunoSEQ service. Per the authors' processing: ImmunoSEQ Analyzer software v3.0 and R v3.5.1 were the tools used to analyze the repertoire data. Only productive rearrangements were analyzed, because any sequences with stop codons or out-of-frame rearrangements were filtered out. The sequencing provider supplied the Simpson diversity, Shannon entropy, CDR3 length and nucleotide addition metrics. Clonotypes were grouped by frequency as dominant, sub-dominant, low or lowest abundance, and most analyses excluded clonotypes below 0.1%. A CDR3 amino acid clonotype was called public when found in at least two subjects at a cumulative frequency of at least 0.5%. TCRdb holds this immuneACCESS table with in-frame rearrangements only. Some clones are missing; in checked studies, unresolved V genes explain under half, and the rest has no known cause. D and trimming were read from the DNA, whereas the V and J calls and clone size are those reported in that table. This sample has around 34,000 clones in its table, and about 87% of those were observed once. The ten top clones hold more than 0.4% of the sample.

This clonotype was obtained from a man between 25 and 39 years old with chronic hepatitis C. This chain joins TRBV7-9 to TRBJ2-7; the D gene is perhaps TRBD1, on 5 matching bases. Material: naive CD8+ T cells from PBMCs. The cell subset or site label for this specimen denotes: sorted total naive CD45RO-negative CD8+ T cells. The CDR3 corresponds to CASHLGARAGEQYF. The DNA reads as follows: TGTGCCAGCCACCTTGGAGCCAGGGCTGGCGAGCAGTACTTC.